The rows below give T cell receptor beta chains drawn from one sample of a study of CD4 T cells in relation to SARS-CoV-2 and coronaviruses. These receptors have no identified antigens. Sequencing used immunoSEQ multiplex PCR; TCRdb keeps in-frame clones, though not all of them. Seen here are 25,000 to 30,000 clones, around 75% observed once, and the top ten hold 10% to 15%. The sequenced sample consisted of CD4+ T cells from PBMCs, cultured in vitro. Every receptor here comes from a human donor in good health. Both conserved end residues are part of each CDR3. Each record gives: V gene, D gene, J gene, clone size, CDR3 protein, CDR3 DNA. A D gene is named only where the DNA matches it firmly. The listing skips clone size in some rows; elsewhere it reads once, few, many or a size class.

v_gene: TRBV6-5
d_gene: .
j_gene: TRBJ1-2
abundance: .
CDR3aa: CANQRGFNYGYTF
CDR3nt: TGTGCCAACCAAAGGGGGTTCAACTATGGCTACACCTTC

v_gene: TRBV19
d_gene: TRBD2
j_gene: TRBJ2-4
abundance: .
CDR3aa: CARAGGSKNIQYF
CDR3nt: TGTGCCAGGGCGGGGGGAAGCAAAAACATTCAGTACTTC

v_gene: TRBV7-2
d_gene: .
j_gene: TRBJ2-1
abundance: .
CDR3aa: CASSAMSINNEQFF
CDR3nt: TGTGCCAGCAGCGCGATGTCCATCAACAATGAGCAGTTCTTC

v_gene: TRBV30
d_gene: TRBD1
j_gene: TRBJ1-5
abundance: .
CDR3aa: CAWTPPGQGAVSNQPQHF
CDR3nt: TGTGCCTGGACCCCCCCCGGACAGGGGGCCGTAAGCAATCAGCCCCAGCATTTT

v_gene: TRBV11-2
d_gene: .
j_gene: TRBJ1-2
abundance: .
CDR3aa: CASSLEGGRSYGYTF
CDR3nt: TGTGCCAGCAGCTTAGAAGGGGGAAGGAGCTATGGCTACACCTTC

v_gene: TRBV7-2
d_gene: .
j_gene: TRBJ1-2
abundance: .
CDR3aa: CASSSTGFPFRGYTF
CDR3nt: TGTGCCAGCAGCTCCACCGGCTTCCCCTTTAGGGGCTACACCTTC

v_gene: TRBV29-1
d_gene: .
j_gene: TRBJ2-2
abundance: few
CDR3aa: CSVVRDIESGELFF
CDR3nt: TGCAGCGTCGTCCGGGACATCGAGTCCGGGGAGCTGTTTTTT

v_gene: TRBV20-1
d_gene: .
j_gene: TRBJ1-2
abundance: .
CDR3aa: CSGRGFYGYTF
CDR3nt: TGCAGTGGCCGGGGCTTCTATGGCTACACCTTC

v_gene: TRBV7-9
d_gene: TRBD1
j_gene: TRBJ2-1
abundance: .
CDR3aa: CASSSGTGSYNEQFF
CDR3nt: TGTGCCAGCAGCTCCGGGACAGGATCATACAATGAGCAGTTCTTC

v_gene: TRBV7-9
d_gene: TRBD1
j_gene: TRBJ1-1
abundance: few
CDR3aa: CASSGRDSEAFF
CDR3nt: TGTGCCAGCAGCGGCCGGGACAGTGAAGCTTTCTTT

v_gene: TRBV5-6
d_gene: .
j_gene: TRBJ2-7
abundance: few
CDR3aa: CASSLFVPAILPSYEQYF
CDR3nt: TGTGCCAGCAGCTTGTTTGTTCCGGCCATACTGCCCTCCTACGAGCAGTACTTC

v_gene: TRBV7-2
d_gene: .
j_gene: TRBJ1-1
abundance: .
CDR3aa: CASSLGPRGPNTEAFF
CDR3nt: TGTGCCAGCAGCTTAGGACCCCGGGGGCCGAACACTGAAGCTTTCTTT

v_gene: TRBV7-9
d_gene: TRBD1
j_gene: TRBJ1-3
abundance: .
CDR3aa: CASSSNRGVRNTIYF
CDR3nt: TGTGCCAGCAGCTCTAACAGGGGAGTAAGAAACACCATATATTTT

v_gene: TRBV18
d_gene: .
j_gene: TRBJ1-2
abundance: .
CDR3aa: CASSPEGLYGYTF
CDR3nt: TGTGCCAGCTCACCGGAGGGCCTCTATGGCTACACCTTC

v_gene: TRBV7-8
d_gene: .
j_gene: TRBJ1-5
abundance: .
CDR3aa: CASSQNGGGGQPQHF
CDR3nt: TGTGCCAGCAGCCAAAACGGAGGTGGGGGCCAGCCCCAGCATTTT

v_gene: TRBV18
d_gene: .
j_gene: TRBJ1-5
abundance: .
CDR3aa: CASSPTPLQPQHF
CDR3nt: TGTGCCAGCTCACCAACCCCCCTTCAGCCCCAGCATTTT

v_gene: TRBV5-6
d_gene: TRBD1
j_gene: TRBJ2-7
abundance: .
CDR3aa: CASSPDRAREQYF
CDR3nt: TGTGCCAGCAGCCCTGACAGGGCCCGCGAGCAGTACTTC

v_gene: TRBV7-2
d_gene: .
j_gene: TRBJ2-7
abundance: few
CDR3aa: CASSLEVGEGSYEQYF
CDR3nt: TGTGCCAGCAGCTTAGAGGTGGGAGAAGGATCCTACGAGCAGTACTTC

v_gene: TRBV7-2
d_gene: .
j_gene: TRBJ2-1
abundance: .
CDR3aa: CASSLAVGLNEQFF
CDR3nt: TGTGCCAGCAGCTTAGCGGTGGGGCTCAATGAGCAGTTCTTC

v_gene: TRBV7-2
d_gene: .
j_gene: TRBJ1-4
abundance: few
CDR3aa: CASSPRTGTLFF
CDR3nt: TGTGCCAGCAGCCCTCGGACGGGAACACTGTTTTTT

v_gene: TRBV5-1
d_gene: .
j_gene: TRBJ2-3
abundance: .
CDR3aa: CASSPQDGAPWDF
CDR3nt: TGCGCCAGCAGCCCCCAGGACGGAGCTCCCTGGGATTTT

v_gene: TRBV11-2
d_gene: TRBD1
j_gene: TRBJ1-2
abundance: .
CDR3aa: CASSELRGFYGYTF
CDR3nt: TGTGCCAGCAGCGAACTCAGGGGGTTCTATGGCTACACCTTC

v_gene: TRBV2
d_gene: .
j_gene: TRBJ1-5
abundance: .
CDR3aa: CASSVTGLSNQPQHF
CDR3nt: TGTGCCAGCAGTGTAACAGGACTTAGCAATCAGCCCCAGCATTTT

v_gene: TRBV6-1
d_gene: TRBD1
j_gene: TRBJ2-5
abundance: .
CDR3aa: CASSEGPDRGQETQYF
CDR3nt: TGTGCCAGCAGTGAAGGCCCCGACAGGGGGCAAGAGACCCAGTACTTC

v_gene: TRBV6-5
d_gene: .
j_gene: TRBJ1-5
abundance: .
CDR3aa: CASSSDRSRPQHF
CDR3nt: TGTGCCAGCAGTTCCGACCGGTCGAGGCCCCAGCATTTT

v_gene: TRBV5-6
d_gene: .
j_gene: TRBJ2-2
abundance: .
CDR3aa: CASSLFGTQNTGELFF
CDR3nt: TGTGCCAGCAGCTTGTTTGGGACACAAAACACCGGGGAGCTGTTTTTT

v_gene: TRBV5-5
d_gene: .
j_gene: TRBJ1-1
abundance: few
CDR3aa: CASSLVGDTEAFF
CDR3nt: TGTGCCAGCAGCTTGGTGGGGGACACTGAAGCTTTCTTT

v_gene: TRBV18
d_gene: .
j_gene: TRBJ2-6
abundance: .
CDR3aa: CASSLGNGANVLTF
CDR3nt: TGTGCCAGCTCTTTAGGGAACGGGGCCAACGTCCTGACTTTC

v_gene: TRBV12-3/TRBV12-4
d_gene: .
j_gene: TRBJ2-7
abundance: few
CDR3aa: CASSLGGGVWYF
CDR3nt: TGTGCCAGCAGTTTGGGAGGGGGGGTTTGGTACTTC

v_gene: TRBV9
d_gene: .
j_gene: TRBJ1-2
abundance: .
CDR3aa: CASSVDRGGYGYTF
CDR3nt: TGTGCCAGCAGCGTAGACCGCGGTGGGTATGGCTACACCTTC

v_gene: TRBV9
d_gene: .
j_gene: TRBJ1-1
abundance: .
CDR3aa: CASSSRSENTEAFF
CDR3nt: TGTGCCAGCAGCTCGAGGTCAGAGAACACTGAAGCTTTCTTT

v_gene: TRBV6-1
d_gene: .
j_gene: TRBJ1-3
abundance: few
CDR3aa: CASSEAKVVSGNTIYF
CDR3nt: TGTGCCAGCAGTGAAGCTAAGGTCGTCTCTGGAAACACCATATATTTT

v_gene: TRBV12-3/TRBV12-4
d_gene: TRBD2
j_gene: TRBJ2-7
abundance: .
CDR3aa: CASSPGGVDEQYF
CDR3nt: TGTGCCAGCAGCCCGGGGGGGGTGGACGAGCAGTACTTC

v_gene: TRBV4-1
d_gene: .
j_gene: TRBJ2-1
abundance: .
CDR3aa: CASSHLSGARGEQFF
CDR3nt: TGCGCCAGCAGCCATCTTTCCGGCGCGCGGGGTGAGCAGTTCTTC

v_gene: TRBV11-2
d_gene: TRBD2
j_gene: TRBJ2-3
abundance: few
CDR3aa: CASSLAPSGGSDTQYF
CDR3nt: TGTGCCAGCAGCTTAGCCCCCAGCGGGGGATCAGATACGCAGTATTTT

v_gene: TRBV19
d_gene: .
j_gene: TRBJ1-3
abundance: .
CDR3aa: CASSLGRISGNTIYF
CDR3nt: TGTGCCAGTAGTCTGGGACGGATCTCTGGAAACACCATATATTTT

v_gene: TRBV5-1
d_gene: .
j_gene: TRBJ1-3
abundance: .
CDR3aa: CASSLAQASSGNTIYF
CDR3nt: TGCGCCAGCAGCTTGGCTCAGGCGTCCTCTGGAAACACCATATATTTT

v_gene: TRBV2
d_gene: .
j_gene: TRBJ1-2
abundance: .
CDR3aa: CASSVSAREVGYTF
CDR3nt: TGTGCCAGCAGTGTATCGGCCAGGGAGGTTGGCTACACCTTC

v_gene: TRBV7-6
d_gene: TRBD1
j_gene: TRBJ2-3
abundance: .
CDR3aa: CASSLGTGWTDTQYF
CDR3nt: TGTGCCAGCAGCTTAGGGACAGGGTGGACAGATACGCAGTATTTT

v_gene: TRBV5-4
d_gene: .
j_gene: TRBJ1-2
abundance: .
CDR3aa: CASSLVLTVNPRDYYGYTF
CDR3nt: TGTGCCAGCAGCTTGGTTCTTACGGTCAATCCCAGGGATTACTATGGCTACACCTTC

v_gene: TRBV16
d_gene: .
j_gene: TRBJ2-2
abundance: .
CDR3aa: CASSQTASGTGTGELFF
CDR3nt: TGTGCCAGCAGCCAAACCGCCTCGGGGACGGGCACCGGGGAGCTGTTTTTT

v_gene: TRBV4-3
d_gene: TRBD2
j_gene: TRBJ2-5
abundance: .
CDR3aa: CASSPHVPSGGLETQYF
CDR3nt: TGCGCCAGCAGCCCTCACGTTCCTAGCGGGGGATTAGAGACCCAGTACTTC

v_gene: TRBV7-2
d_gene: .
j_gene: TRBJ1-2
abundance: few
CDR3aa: CASSLDSLGSNYGYTF
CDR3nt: TGTGCCAGCAGCCTCGACTCACTTGGATCTAACTATGGCTACACCTTC

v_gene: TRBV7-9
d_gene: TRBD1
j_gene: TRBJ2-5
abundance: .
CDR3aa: CASSLGGQVGGETQYF
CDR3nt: TGTGCCAGCAGCTTAGGGGGACAGGTCGGAGGAGAGACCCAGTACTTC

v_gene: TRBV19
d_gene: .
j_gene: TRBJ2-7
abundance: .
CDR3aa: CASSISSQTEQYF
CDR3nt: TGTGCCAGTAGTATTTCCTCACAGACCGAGCAGTACTTC

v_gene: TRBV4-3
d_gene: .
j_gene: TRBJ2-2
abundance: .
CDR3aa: CASSQEKGPGELFF
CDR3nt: TGCGCCAGCAGCCAAGAAAAGGGGCCTGGGGAGCTGTTTTTT

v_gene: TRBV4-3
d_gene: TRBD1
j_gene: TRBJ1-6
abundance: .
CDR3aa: CASSHVGQGTPLHF
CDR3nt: TGCGCCAGCAGCCATGTTGGACAGGGGACACCCCTCCACTTT

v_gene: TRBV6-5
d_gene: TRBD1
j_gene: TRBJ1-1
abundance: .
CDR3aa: CASSRQGAIVEAFF
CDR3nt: TGTGCCAGCAGTAGACAGGGGGCAATTGTTGAAGCTTTCTTT

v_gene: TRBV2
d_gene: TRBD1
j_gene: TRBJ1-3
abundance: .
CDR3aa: CASSQQGAAGNTIYF
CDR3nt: TGTGCCAGCAGCCAACAGGGGGCGGCTGGAAACACCATATATTTT

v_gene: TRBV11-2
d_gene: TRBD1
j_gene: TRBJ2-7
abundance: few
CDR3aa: CASSLAGTGYEQYF
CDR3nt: TGTGCCAGCAGCTTAGCCGGGACAGGCTACGAGCAGTACTTC

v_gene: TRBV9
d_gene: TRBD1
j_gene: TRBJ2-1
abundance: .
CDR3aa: CASSATGTVYNEQFF
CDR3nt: TGTGCCAGCAGCGCTACCGGGACAGTCTACAATGAGCAGTTCTTC

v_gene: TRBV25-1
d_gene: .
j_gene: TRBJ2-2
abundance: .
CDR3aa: CASSLGTGELFF
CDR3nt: TGTGCCAGCAGCCTCGGAACCGGGGAGCTGTTTTTT